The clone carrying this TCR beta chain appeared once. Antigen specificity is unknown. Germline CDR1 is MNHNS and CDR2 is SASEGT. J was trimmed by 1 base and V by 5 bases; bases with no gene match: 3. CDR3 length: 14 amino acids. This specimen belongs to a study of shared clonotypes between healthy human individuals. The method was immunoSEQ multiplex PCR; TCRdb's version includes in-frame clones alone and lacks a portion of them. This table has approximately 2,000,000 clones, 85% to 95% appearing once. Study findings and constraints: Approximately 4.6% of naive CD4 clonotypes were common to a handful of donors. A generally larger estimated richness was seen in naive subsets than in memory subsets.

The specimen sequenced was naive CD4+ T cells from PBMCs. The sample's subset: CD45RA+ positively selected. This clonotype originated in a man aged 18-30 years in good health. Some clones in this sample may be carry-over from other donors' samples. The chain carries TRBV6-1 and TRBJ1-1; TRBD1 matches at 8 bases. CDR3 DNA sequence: TGTGCCAGCAGTACCAGGGGGCAGAACACTGAAGCTTTCTTT. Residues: CASSTRGQNTEAFF.